This T cell receptor beta chain was observed in a study of CD8+ T cells in alopecia areata (dated by TCRdb to between 2017 and 2018). Background for the entire study: High-throughput TCRbeta sequencing was used to examine T cell clonal expansion in alopecia areata in both the C3H/HeJ mouse model and human patients. On the human side, TCRbeta sequencing was run on scalp tissue and on sorted CD4+ and CD8+ peripheral blood T cells from healthy controls and from alopecia areata patients with either patchy or totalis/universalis disease. Scalp clonality was compared across normal scalp (n=4), patchy alopecia areata scalp (n=8), and alopecia totalis/universalis scalp (n=8). RNA came from the PAXgene miRNA kit for fixed scalp, the miRNeasy kit for PBMCs, and the RNeasy kit for mouse skin. immunoSEQ multiplex PCR using 35 Vbeta forward primers and 13 Jbeta reverse primers was used to amplify TCRbeta CDR3 regions.

From the germline V gene, CDR1 is SGDLS and CDR2 is YYNGEE. V is trimmed back by 4 bases and J by 4 bases, and the junction contains 8 bases that no gene match accounts for. The CDR3 runs 16 residues from the cysteine to the phenylalanine. Only the CDR3 DNA stays, 48 bases, in frame from base 1. PBMCs were isolated by density centrifugation and stained for CD3, CD4 and CD8, after which CD4+ and CD8+ T cells were sorted on a FACSAria. Scalp biopsies and blood samples were obtained from unaffected controls. The library was obtained by the immunoSEQ multiplex PCR assay. RNA was extracted from all samples and reverse transcribed into cDNA as template for TCR sequencing. SuperScript III was used to make first-strand cDNA, primed with a 2:1 mix of oligo-dT and random hexamers. A synthetic immune receptor repertoire was used to gauge amplification bias, and whatever bias remained was removed computationally. The authors' pipeline ran thus. After raw reads were preprocessed to remove errors, the CDR3 was defined following IMGT conventions as running from the conserved cysteine to phenylalanine. Clonality was computed as 1 minus the Shannon entropy, with the entropy normalized by log2 of the number of productive unique TCRs. CD4 or CD8 identity of scalp clones was inferred by cross-referencing scalp TCRbeta sequences with sorted blood CD4 and CD8 repertoires. The source is immuneACCESS, and TCRdb retained only in-frame sequences with V and J called. Part of the clones is not carried over; for the studies checked, unresolved V genes explain less than half of this, and the remainder is unexplained. The V and J calls and clone size come from that table; D and trimming were worked out from the DNA. The sample contains around 190,000 clones, 56% of them found a single time. Clones ranked in the top ten supply roughly 5% of the sample.

Broader findings and caveats from the paper: Resident alphabeta T cells in normal human skin are also sequenced, complicating scalp TCR repertoire analysis, unlike mouse skin dominated by gammadelta T cells. Shared TCR sequences between patients were less evident than in mice, which may be partly attributable to HLA diversity in the patient population. Compared with normal scalp, lesional scalp had higher clonality and more expanded CD8+ clones, particularly in alopecia totalis/universalis, a pattern that suggests antigenic drive.

Comment on this clone: No cognate antigen has been identified for it. Base qualities are missing; no much larger clone stands one base away.

The chain uses TRBV9 and TRBJ2-1; TRBD2 fits 10 bases in the junction. This sequence was found in a human donor in good health. The material sequenced was CD8+ T cells sorted from blood. The nucleotide sequence reads as follows: TGTGCCAGCAGCTCCAGCGGGGGGGCCGGGTACAATGAGCAGTTCTTC. It encodes CASSSSGGAGYNEQFF.